A selection of T cell receptor beta chains follows, all from one sample in a study of T cells of healthy individuals. Each CDR3 protein is one row after TCRdb ran MiXCR on the 5' RACE reads. The sample lists 40,000 to 65,000 distinct CDR3 sequences, roughly 14% occurring once. Every receptor here comes from a human donor in good health. Both conserved end residues are part of each CDR3. The D gene is left open where the match is weak. Not every row has a clone size; where given, it reads once, few, many or a size class.

cdr3_length: 16; j_call: TRBJ1-1; clone_size: NA; v_call: TRBV27; d_call: NA; cdr3_aa: CASSYLGGVRNTEAFF; cdr3_nt: TGTGCCAGCAGTTACTTGGGGGGTGTCAGGAACACTGAAGCTTTCTTT
cdr3_length: 11; j_call: TRBJ2-1; clone_size: many; v_call: TRBV20-1; d_call: NA; cdr3_aa: CSVQRGDEQFF; cdr3_nt: TGCAGTGTCCAGAGGGGGGATGAGCAGTTCTTC
cdr3_length: 13; j_call: TRBJ1-1; clone_size: many; v_call: TRBV30; d_call: NA; cdr3_aa: CAWRAGLNTEAFF; cdr3_nt: TGTGCCTGGAGGGCAGGGTTGAACACTGAAGCTTTCTTT
cdr3_length: 16; j_call: TRBJ2-6; clone_size: NA; v_call: TRBV6-2/TRBV6-3; d_call: NA; cdr3_aa: CASSEDGGAGANVLTF; cdr3_nt: TGTGCCAGCAGTGAAGATGGAGGGGCCGGGGCCAACGTCCTGACTTTC
cdr3_length: 15; j_call: TRBJ2-7; clone_size: few; v_call: TRBV18; d_call: NA; cdr3_aa: CASSPSGTGPYEQYF; cdr3_nt: TGTGCCAGCTCACCATCCGGGACGGGACCCTACGAGCAGTACTTC
cdr3_length: 16; j_call: TRBJ1-5; clone_size: NA; v_call: TRBV7-2; d_call: NA; cdr3_aa: CASSLGSGNDNQPQHF; cdr3_nt: TGTGCCAGCAGCTTAGGTTCGGGGAATGACAATCAGCCCCAGCATTTT
cdr3_length: 15; j_call: TRBJ2-7; clone_size: many; v_call: TRBV4-3; d_call: NA; cdr3_aa: CASSRDRTPGHEQYF; cdr3_nt: TGCGCCAGCAGCCGCGACAGGACCCCGGGCCACGAGCAGTACTTC
cdr3_length: 14; j_call: TRBJ2-5; clone_size: many; v_call: TRBV2; d_call: NA; cdr3_aa: CASSLGRPQETQYF; cdr3_nt: TGTGCCAGCTCGTTGGGGCGGCCACAAGAGACCCAGTACTTC
cdr3_length: 17; j_call: TRBJ2-1; clone_size: many; v_call: TRBV12-3/TRBV12-4; d_call: TRBD2; cdr3_aa: CASSLVVAGLGGNEQFF; cdr3_nt: TGTGCCAGCAGTTTAGTGGTAGCGGGACTCGGGGGCAATGAGCAGTTCTTC
cdr3_length: 15; j_call: TRBJ2-1; clone_size: few; v_call: TRBV9; d_call: TRBD1; cdr3_aa: CASSVGPTGDNEQFF; cdr3_nt: TGTGCCAGCAGCGTAGGCCCGACAGGGGACAATGAGCAGTTCTTC
cdr3_length: 13; j_call: TRBJ2-7; clone_size: many; v_call: TRBV6-6; d_call: NA; cdr3_aa: CASSYGPEYEQYF; cdr3_nt: TGTGCCAGCAGTTACGGGCCGGAATACGAGCAGTACTTC
cdr3_length: 15; j_call: TRBJ2-1; clone_size: NA; v_call: TRBV20-1; d_call: TRBD1; cdr3_aa: CSATSSRDSLNEQFF; cdr3_nt: TGCAGTGCGACCTCCTCACGGGACAGCTTAAATGAGCAGTTCTTC
cdr3_length: 13; j_call: TRBJ2-7; clone_size: many; v_call: TRBV7-2; d_call: TRBD1; cdr3_aa: CASSLTGVYEQYF; cdr3_nt: TGTGCCAGCAGCTTAACAGGGGTGTACGAGCAGTACTTC
cdr3_length: 14; j_call: TRBJ1-5; clone_size: NA; v_call: TRBV12-3/TRBV12-4; d_call: TRBD1; cdr3_aa: CASSRTGDNQPQHF; cdr3_nt: TGTGCCAGCAGTCGTACAGGGGACAATCAGCCCCAGCATTTT
cdr3_length: 15; j_call: TRBJ2-7; clone_size: NA; v_call: TRBV20-1; d_call: TRBD1; cdr3_aa: CSARVRDRGWREQYF; cdr3_nt: TGCAGTGCTAGAGTTCGGGACAGGGGATGGAGGGAGCAGTACTTC
cdr3_length: 16; j_call: TRBJ2-3; clone_size: NA; v_call: TRBV7-3; d_call: NA; cdr3_aa: CASSFNGGRGTDTQYF; cdr3_nt: TGTGCCAGCAGCTTTAACGGGGGGCGAGGCACAGATACGCAGTATTTT
cdr3_length: 14; j_call: TRBJ1-2; clone_size: NA; v_call: TRBV3-1; d_call: TRBD1; cdr3_aa: CASSGGTGDYGYTF; cdr3_nt: TGTGCCAGCAGCGGCGGGACAGGAGACTATGGCTACACCTTC
cdr3_length: 16; j_call: TRBJ1-3; clone_size: many; v_call: TRBV4-3; d_call: NA; cdr3_aa: CASSQIPLTRGNTIYF; cdr3_nt: TGCGCCAGCAGCCAAATCCCTCTGACAAGGGGAAACACCATATATTTT
cdr3_length: 9; j_call: TRBJ2-3; clone_size: many; v_call: TRBV2; d_call: NA; cdr3_aa: CATTDTQYF; cdr3_nt: TGTGCCACCACAGATACGCAGTATTTT
cdr3_length: 14; j_call: TRBJ1-6; clone_size: NA; v_call: TRBV6-6; d_call: TRBD1; cdr3_aa: CASRPGTANSPLHF; cdr3_nt: TGTGCCAGCAGGCCCGGGACAGCCAATTCACCCCTCCACTTT
cdr3_length: 15; j_call: TRBJ1-1; clone_size: many; v_call: TRBV5-1; d_call: NA; cdr3_aa: CASRKTPGPNTEAFF; cdr3_nt: TGCGCCAGCCGAAAAACGCCGGGGCCTAACACTGAAGCTTTCTTT
cdr3_length: 18; j_call: TRBJ2-3; clone_size: NA; v_call: TRBV5-1; d_call: TRBD2; cdr3_aa: CASSSSSGGAYGTDTQYF; cdr3_nt: TGCGCCAGCAGCTCCAGTAGCGGGGGGGCCTATGGCACAGATACGCAGTATTTT
cdr3_length: 16; j_call: TRBJ1-3; clone_size: few; v_call: TRBV12-3/TRBV12-4; d_call: NA; cdr3_aa: CASSLAGRTSGNTIYF; cdr3_nt: TGTGCCAGCAGTCTTGCCGGGCGGACCTCTGGAAACACCATATATTTT
cdr3_length: 11; j_call: TRBJ1-1; clone_size: NA; v_call: TRBV28; d_call: NA; cdr3_aa: CASSWRTEAFF; cdr3_nt: TGTGCCAGCAGTTGGCGCACTGAAGCTTTCTTT
cdr3_length: 14; j_call: TRBJ2-6; clone_size: many; v_call: TRBV19; d_call: NA; cdr3_aa: CASSPSGWANVLTF; cdr3_nt: TGTGCCAGTAGTCCCTCGGGGTGGGCCAACGTCCTGACTTTC
cdr3_length: 12; j_call: TRBJ2-2; clone_size: NA; v_call: TRBV4-2; d_call: NA; cdr3_aa: CASSQDPGELFF; cdr3_nt: TGTGCCAGCAGCCAAGATCCCGGGGAGCTGTTTTTT
cdr3_length: 15; j_call: TRBJ2-3; clone_size: NA; v_call: TRBV20-1; d_call: NA; cdr3_aa: CSAREPLLARDTQYF; cdr3_nt: TGCAGTGCTAGAGAGCCGCTACTAGCAAGAGATACGCAGTATTTT
cdr3_length: 12; j_call: TRBJ2-5; clone_size: many; v_call: TRBV12-3/TRBV12-4; d_call: NA; cdr3_aa: CASRGTVGTQYF; cdr3_nt: TGTGCCAGCAGGGGGACTGTGGGGACCCAGTACTTC
cdr3_length: 13; j_call: TRBJ2-7; clone_size: few; v_call: TRBV10-3; d_call: NA; cdr3_aa: CASGISGTYEQYF; cdr3_nt: TGTGCCAGTGGGATTAGCGGAACCTACGAGCAGTACTTC
cdr3_length: 13; j_call: TRBJ2-5; clone_size: NA; v_call: TRBV5-1; d_call: NA; cdr3_aa: CASSFGGQETQYF; cdr3_nt: TGCGCCAGCAGCTTCGGGGGACAAGAGACCCAGTACTTC
cdr3_length: 12; j_call: TRBJ2-7; clone_size: few; v_call: TRBV29-1; d_call: TRBD2; cdr3_aa: CSVNAGGGEQYF; cdr3_nt: TGCAGCGTCAACGCGGGAGGAGGCGAGCAGTACTTC
cdr3_length: 14; j_call: TRBJ1-1; clone_size: NA; v_call: TRBV10-3; d_call: NA; cdr3_aa: CAISESRRNTEAFF; cdr3_nt: TGTGCCATCAGTGAGTCGAGGAGGAACACTGAAGCTTTCTTT
cdr3_length: 15; j_call: TRBJ2-7; clone_size: NA; v_call: TRBV7-2; d_call: NA; cdr3_aa: CASSTSGTPNYEQYF; cdr3_nt: TGTGCCAGCAGCACCTCCGGGACACCTAACTACGAGCAGTACTTC
cdr3_length: 14; j_call: TRBJ1-5; clone_size: medium-sized; v_call: TRBV12-3/TRBV12-4; d_call: NA; cdr3_aa: CASSLGGSNQPQHF; cdr3_nt: TGTGCCAGCAGTTTGGGGGGCTCAAATCAGCCCCAGCATTTT
cdr3_length: 15; j_call: TRBJ1-6; clone_size: many; v_call: TRBV6-5; d_call: NA; cdr3_aa: CASSPRPVPNSPLHF; cdr3_nt: TGTGCCAGCAGTCCCCGTCCAGTTCCTAATTCACCCCTCCACTTT
cdr3_length: 15; j_call: TRBJ2-7; clone_size: NA; v_call: TRBV5-1; d_call: NA; cdr3_aa: CASSWTRDTAYEQYF; cdr3_nt: TGCGCCAGCAGCTGGACCCGGGACACCGCCTACGAGCAGTACTTC
cdr3_length: 16; j_call: TRBJ2-1; clone_size: NA; v_call: TRBV4-2; d_call: TRBD1; cdr3_aa: CASSRDRGPLNNEQFF; cdr3_nt: TGTGCCAGCAGTCGAGACAGGGGCCCTCTGAACAATGAGCAGTTCTTC
cdr3_length: 14; j_call: TRBJ1-6; clone_size: NA; v_call: TRBV11-2; d_call: NA; cdr3_aa: CASSFGGSNSPLHF; cdr3_nt: TGTGCCAGCAGCTTTGGAGGGAGTAATTCACCCCTCCACTTT
cdr3_length: 17; j_call: TRBJ2-2; clone_size: NA; v_call: TRBV30; d_call: TRBD2; cdr3_aa: CACTPTGTSGFTGELFF; cdr3_nt: TGTGCCTGCACCCCCACCGGGACTAGCGGGTTCACCGGGGAGCTGTTTTTT
cdr3_length: 14; j_call: TRBJ1-1; clone_size: NA; v_call: TRBV7-9; d_call: TRBD1; cdr3_aa: CASSPWTGDTEAFF; cdr3_nt: TGTGCCAGCAGCCCATGGACAGGGGACACTGAAGCTTTCTTT
cdr3_length: 18; j_call: TRBJ2-6; clone_size: many; v_call: TRBV19; d_call: NA; cdr3_aa: CASSMWGGSAAGANVLTF; cdr3_nt: TGTGCCAGTAGTATGTGGGGCGGGTCGGCGGCTGGGGCCAACGTCCTGACTTTC
cdr3_length: 15; j_call: TRBJ2-5; clone_size: NA; v_call: TRBV20-1; d_call: TRBD1; cdr3_aa: CSAIRQGNPQETQYF; cdr3_nt: TGCAGTGCTATTAGACAGGGAAATCCACAAGAGACCCAGTACTTC
cdr3_length: 16; j_call: TRBJ2-7; clone_size: NA; v_call: TRBV6-5; d_call: TRBD1; cdr3_aa: CASSRIAGTESYEQYF; cdr3_nt: TGTGCCAGCAGTAGAATCGCCGGGACAGAGTCCTACGAGCAGTACTTC
cdr3_length: 13; j_call: TRBJ2-7; clone_size: few; v_call: TRBV7-8; d_call: NA; cdr3_aa: CASSLGGVGGTYF; cdr3_nt: TGTGCCAGCAGCCTTGGTGGGGTGGGTGGTACGTACTTC
cdr3_length: 17; j_call: TRBJ2-1; clone_size: many; v_call: TRBV5-1; d_call: NA; cdr3_aa: CASSLEQWGVIRNEQFF; cdr3_nt: TGCGCCAGCAGCTTGGAACAGTGGGGGGTCATAAGGAATGAGCAGTTCTTC